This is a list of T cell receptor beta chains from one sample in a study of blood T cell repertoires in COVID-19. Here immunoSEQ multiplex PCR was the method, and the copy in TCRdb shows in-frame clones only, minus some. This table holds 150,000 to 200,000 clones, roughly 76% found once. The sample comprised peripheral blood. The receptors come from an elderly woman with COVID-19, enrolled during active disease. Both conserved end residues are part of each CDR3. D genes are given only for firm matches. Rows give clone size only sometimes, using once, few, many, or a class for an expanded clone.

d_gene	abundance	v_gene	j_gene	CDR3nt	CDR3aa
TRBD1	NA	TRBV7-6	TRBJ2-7	TGTGCCAGCAGCTGGACAGGAACCCCTAATCCTAACGAGCAGTACTTC	CASSWTGTPNPNEQYF
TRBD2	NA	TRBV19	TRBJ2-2	TGTGCCAGTACCCACAACAGCGGGAGAATGAACACCGGGGAGCTGTTTTTT	CASTHNSGRMNTGELFF
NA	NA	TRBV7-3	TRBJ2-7	TGTGCCAGCAGCTTAGCAGGGGGGAGCTCCTACGAGCAGTACTTC	CASSLAGGSSYEQYF
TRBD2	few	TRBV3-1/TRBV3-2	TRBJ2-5	TGTGCCAGCAGCCATGCCTTAGCGGGGGGGCAAGAGACCCAGTACTTC	CASSHALAGGQETQYF
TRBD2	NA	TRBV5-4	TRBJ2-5	TGTGCCAGCAGCATTAGCGGGGAAGAGACCCAGTACTTC	CASSISGEETQYF
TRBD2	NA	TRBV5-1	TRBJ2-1	TGCGCCAGTGCCGGGACTAGCGGTAGCTATGAGCAGTTCTTC	CASAGTSGSYEQFF
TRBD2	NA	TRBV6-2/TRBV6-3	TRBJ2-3	TGTGCCAGCAGTTTCTTAGGACTAGCGGGGACAGATACGCAGTATTTT	CASSFLGLAGTDTQYF
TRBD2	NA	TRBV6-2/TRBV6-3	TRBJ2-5	TGTGCCAGCAGTCTAAGGACTAGCGCACAAGAGACCCAGTACTTC	CASSLRTSAQETQYF
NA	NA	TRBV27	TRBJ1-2	TGTGCCAGCAGTTTAGGTCGCGGCAGCTATGGCTACACCTTC	CASSLGRGSYGYTF
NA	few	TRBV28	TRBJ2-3	TGTGCCAGCAGTATACAGAGCGATACGCAGTATTTT	CASSIQSDTQYF
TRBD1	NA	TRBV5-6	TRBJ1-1	TGTGCCAGCAGCACTGACAGGGACACTGAAGCTTTCTTT	CASSTDRDTEAFF
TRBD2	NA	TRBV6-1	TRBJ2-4	TGTGCCAGCAGTGAAGTCCGGGGGGGATCTGACATTCAGTACTTC	CASSEVRGGSDIQYF
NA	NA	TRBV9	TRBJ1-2	TGTGCCAGCAGCGTAGATCGGGGTTTCTATGGCTACACCTTC	CASSVDRGFYGYTF
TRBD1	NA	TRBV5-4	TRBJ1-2	TGTGCCAGCAGGGCCGACAGGGAACTCTATGGCTACACCTTC	CASRADRELYGYTF
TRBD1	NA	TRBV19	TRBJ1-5	TGTGCCAGTAGTATATCCCTAAACAGGGGATCCGGTCAGCCCCAGCATTTT	CASSISLNRGSGQPQHF
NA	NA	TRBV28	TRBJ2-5	TGTGCCAGCAGCCACGCCTACGGAGGGTGGGAGACCCAGTACTTC	CASSHAYGGWETQYF
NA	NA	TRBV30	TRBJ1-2	TGTGCCTGGAGCGGAGCGCTAGCTAACTATGGCTACACCTTC	CAWSGALANYGYTF
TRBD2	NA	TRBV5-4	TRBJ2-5	TGTGCCAGCAGCTTGAAGGGGACTAGCGGGTCCCAATTGCAAGAGACCCAGTACTTC	CASSLKGTSGSQLQETQYF
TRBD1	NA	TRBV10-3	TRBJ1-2	TGTGCCATCAGATCGGACAGGGATGGCTACACCTTC	CAIRSDRDGYTF
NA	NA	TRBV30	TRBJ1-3	TGTGCCTGGACGACTCGAGCTGGAAACACCATATATTTT	CAWTTRAGNTIYF
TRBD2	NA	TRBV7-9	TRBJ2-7	TGTGCCAGCAGCCCATCCGGGGGGAGGGCCAACGAGCAGTACTTC	CASSPSGGRANEQYF
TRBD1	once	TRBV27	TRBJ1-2	TGTGCCAGCAGTTTGGACAGGGATAGGAATGGCTACACCTTC	CASSLDRDRNGYTF
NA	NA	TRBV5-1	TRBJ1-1	TGCGCCAGCAGCTTGGCTGGGGGGTCCATGAACACTGAAGCTTTCTTT	CASSLAGGSMNTEAFF
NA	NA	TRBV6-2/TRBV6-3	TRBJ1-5	TGTGCCAGCAGTAACGGGGTCTATCAGCCCCAGCATTTT	CASSNGVYQPQHF
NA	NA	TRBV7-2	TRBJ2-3	TGTGCCAGCAGCTTAAGGAGGGGCTACCGCACAGATACGCAGTATTTT	CASSLRRGYRTDTQYF
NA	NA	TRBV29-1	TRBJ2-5	TGCAGCGTAGAACTTGGCCTGGCAGAGACCCAGTACTTC	CSVELGLAETQYF
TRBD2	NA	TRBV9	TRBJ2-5	TGTGCCAGCAGCGTAGGAGCGGGGGGGATCGAGACCCAGTACTTC	CASSVGAGGIETQYF
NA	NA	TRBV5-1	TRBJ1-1	TGCGCCAGCAGCACCGGACAGCCAAACACTGAAGCTTTCTTT	CASSTGQPNTEAFF
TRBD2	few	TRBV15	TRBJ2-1	TGTGCCACCAGCAGAGATCCTAGCGGGAGGAAGGGTGAGCAGTTCTTC	CATSRDPSGRKGEQFF